Below are 27 T cell receptor beta chains sequenced from a single sample in a study of T cell responses to AZD1222 COVID-19 vaccine. The protocol was immunoSEQ multiplex PCR, while the TCRdb copy is restricted to in-frame clones and leaves out a portion. In the table there are about 70,000 clones, less than 85% of which are singletons. Here the sequenced sample was peripheral blood, taken on day 0 of AZD1222 vaccination. The origin of the receptors is an adult in good health.

CDR3 DNA sequence: TGTGCCAGCAGCCCGGGACAGAATGAAAAACTGTTTTTT. This translates into CASSPGQNEKLFF. The V and J genes are TRBV7-9 and TRBJ1-4; 7 nucleotides line up with TRBD1. The length of the CDR3 is 13 residues. With 5 bases clipped from V and 5 bases from J, the junction kept 2 bases outside the gene matches. The germline CDR1 and CDR2 sequences are SEHNR and FQNEAQ (reference sequence). Using reference TRBV7-9 and TRBJ1-4 for the parts outside the CDR3, the full variable domain is DTGVSQNPRHKITKRGQNVTFRCDPISEHNRLYWYRQTLGQGPEFLTYFQNEAQLEKSRLLSDRFSAERPKGSFSTLEIQRTEQGDSAMYLCASSPGQNEKLFFGSGTQLSVL.

The chain recombines TRBV5-4 with TRBJ1-4, with D unresolved. CDR1 SGHNT and CDR2 YYREEE come from the germline V gene (reference sequence). This CDR3 comprises 15 residues. Trimming took 4 bases from V and 14 from J, leaving 24 bases between them. The CDR3 protein is CASSPGLTTNEYLFF. The CDR3 DNA is TGTGCCAGCAGCCCCGGATTGACAACTAATGAATATCTGTTTTTT.

The V and J genes are TRBV29-1 and TRBJ2-3; possible D gene TRBD1, 6 bases. Trimming stripped 6 bases from V and 2 bases from J, with 18 bases between. The CDR3 spans 15 residues. CDR1 SQVTM and CDR2 ANQGSEA come from the germline V gene. CDR3: CSVLVRGRFTDTQYF. The CDR3 coding sequence is TGCAGCGTGCTGGTCAGGGGAAGGTTCACAGATACGCAGTATTTT.

The rearrangement joins TRBV5-1 to TRBJ2-3; D may correspond to TRBD1 or TRBD2 (5 bases each). Germline CDR1 reads SGHRS; CDR2 reads YFSETQ. The CDR3 is 14 residues long. Trimming removed 5 bases at V and 0 bases at J, with 10 bases between. The CDR3 loop is CASSQGPSTDTQYF. CDR3 in DNA: TGCGCCAGCAGTCAGGGACCCAGCACAGATACGCAGTATTTT.

This chain joins TRBV7-2 and TRBJ1-2; possibly TRBD1 for D (5 bases). V was pared by 3 bases and J by 8 bases, with 13 bases between. The CDR3 spans 13 residues. Germline V CDR1 and CDR2: SGHTA, FQGNSA. CDR3 sequence: CASSFRAGRGYTF. The CDR3 nucleotides read TGTGCCAGCAGCTTCAGGGCGGGAAGGGGCTACACCTTC.

This clone was seen only once. V gene TRBV5-1 combines with J gene TRBJ2-5; D might be TRBD1 (6 bases). The CDR3 is 15 residues long. With 5 bases removed from V and 2 bases from J, the gap between germline ends came to 16 bases. In germline, CDR1 is SGHRS, CDR2 YFSETQ. The CDR3 protein is CASRLLRGGQETQYF. DNA for the CDR3: TGCGCCAGCAGGTTACTCAGGGGTGGGCAAGAGACCCAGTACTTC. Together with reference TRBV5-1 and TRBJ2-5, the CDR3 gives the full variable domain: KAGVTQTPRYLIKTRGQQVTLSCSPISGHRSVSWYQQTPGQGLQFLFEYFSETQRNKGNFPGRFSGRQFSNSRSEMNVSTLELGDSALYLCASRLLRGGQETQYFGPGTRLLVL.

The chain joins TRBV28 to TRBJ1-2; tentative D call: TRBD1 (6 bases). Germline values: CDR1 MDHEN, CDR2 SYDVKM. CDR3 length equals 12 residues. Trimming left V 10 bases short and J 3 bases short, with 12 bases between. CDR3 region: CATRDIDYGYTF. DNA of the CDR3: TGTGCCACCCGGGACATTGACTATGGCTACACCTTC.

This chain links TRBV5-1 with TRBJ1-1; D gene uncertain. In germline, CDR1 is SGHRS, CDR2 YFSETQ. CDR3 length: 13 amino acids. V shed 4 bases and J shed 0 bases, with 7 bases lying between them. The CDR3 coding sequence is TGCGCCAGCAGCCCGGGGATGAACACTGAAGCTTTCTTT. Amino acids: CASSPGMNTEAFF.

The V and J genes are TRBV6-5 and TRBJ1-3; D not resolved. V lost 0 bases, J lost 4 bases, and 4 bases lay in between. The germline CDR1 and CDR2 sequences are MNHEY and SVGAGI. The CDR3 has 13 amino acids. The CDR3 reads CASSYSDGNTIYF. The CDR3 bases are TGTGCCAGCAGTTACTCTGACGGAAACACCATATATTTT.

This rearrangement joins TRBV12-3 or TRBV12-4 to TRBJ2-1; weak D call: TRBD1 (5 bases). This CDR3 is 12 amino acids long. V shed 2 bases and J shed 7 bases, with 6 bases lying between them. CDR3 DNA: TGTGCCAGCAGTTTATCAGGGAATGAGCAGTTCTTC. Amino acid sequence: CASSLSGNEQFF.

In this sample, this clone turned up once. The chain has TRBV12-3 or TRBV12-4 and TRBJ2-1; D is ambiguous. Trimming took off 5 bases at V and 5 bases at J, with 4 bases between the two ends. This CDR3 region has 11 residues. CDR3 nucleotide sequence: TGTGCCAGCAGTCGAAACAATGAGCAGTTCTTC. Amino acid sequence: CASSRNNEQFF.

The V and J genes are TRBV6-6 and TRBJ2-2, with 11 bases fitting TRBD1. Germline V CDR1 and CDR2: MNHNY, SVGAGI (reference sequence). Unmatched junction bases numbered 5, after V lost 8 bases and J lost 6 bases. The CDR3 has 14 residues. CDR3 sequence: CASGTGGVAGELFF. The CDR3 bases are TGTGCCAGCGGGACAGGGGGAGTCGCCGGGGAGCTGTTTTTT.

The chain uses TRBV9 and TRBJ2-1; D is unresolved. This CDR3 region has 13 residues. Germline V gene sequence: CDR1 SGDLS, CDR2 YYNGEE. The ends were cut back, 2 bases at V and 2 bases at J, with 5 bases in the middle. CDR3 amino acids: CASSVSPYNEQFF. The CDR3, as DNA: TGTGCCAGCAGCGTTAGCCCCTACAATGAGCAGTTCTTC.

The CDR3 loop is CASTRQGLAERAFF. The CDR3 DNA is TGTGCCAGCACGAGACAGGGGTTAGCTGAAAGAGCTTTCTTT. The chain carries TRBV27 and TRBJ1-1, with TRBD1 matching 8 bases. Looked up from germline, CDR1 is MNHEY and CDR2 is SMNVEV (reference sequence). J lost 10 bases, V lost 7 bases, and 14 bases had no gene match. The CDR3 contains 14 residues.

This chain connects TRBV7-9 to TRBJ2-5; D remains unclear. The CDR3 has 16 residues. V lost 5 bases and J lost 1, with 17 bases in between. Germline V CDR1 and CDR2: SEHNR, FQNEAQ (reference sequence). The CDR3 nucleotides read TGTGCCAGCAGCCATAGGGTGGATAGACGCCAAGAGACCCAGTACTTC. Translation: CASSHRVDRRQETQYF. The variable domain in full, completed from reference TRBV7-9 and TRBJ2-5, reads DTGVSQNPRHKITKRGQNVTFRCDPISEHNRLYWYRQTLGQGPEFLTYFQNEAQLEKSRLLSDRFSAERPKGSFSTLEIQRTEQGDSAMYLCASSHRVDRRQETQYFGPGTRLLVL.

The chain carries TRBV9 and TRBJ2-3; no firm D call. V lost 0 bases and J 2 bases, leaving 13 bases between the germline ends. This CDR3 has 16 amino acids. Germline values: CDR1 SGDLS, CDR2 YYNGEE. The CDR3 protein is CASSVGQNTYTDTQYF. The CDR3 nucleotides are TGTGCCAGCAGCGTAGGGCAGAACACCTACACAGATACGCAGTATTTT. Full variable domain (outside the CDR3, taken from reference TRBV9 and TRBJ2-3): DSGVTQTPKHLITATGQRVTLRCSPRSGDLSVYWYQQSLDQGLQFLIQYYNGEERAKGNILERFSAQQFPDLHSELNLSSLELGDSALYFCASSVGQNTYTDTQYFGPGTRLTVL.

The CDR3 region is CASSLAEDQPQHF. CDR3 nucleotides: TGTGCCAGCAGTTTAGCGGAGGATCAGCCCCAGCATTTT. V and J are TRBV12-3 or TRBV12-4 and TRBJ1-5; D gene uncertain. The CDR3 spans 13 residues. The V and J ends lost 0 bases and 5 bases respectively, with 5 bases between them.

The chain employs TRBV19 and TRBJ1-6, with 8 bases matching TRBD1. With 5 bases clipped from V and 7 bases from J, the junction kept 7 bases outside the gene matches. The CDR3 totals 15 residues. The germline gives CDR1 LNHDA, CDR2 SQIVND (reference sequence). The CDR3 DNA follows: TGTGCCAGTAGTCGCTCGGGACAGGCAAATTCACCCCTCCACTTT. Residues: CASSRSGQANSPLHF. The full variable domain, its missing parts supplied by reference TRBV19 and TRBJ1-6, is DGGITQSPKYLFRKEGQNVTLSCEQNLNHDAMYWYRQDPGQGLRLIYYSQIVNDFQKGDIAEGYSVSREKKESFPLTVTSAQKNPTAFYLCASSRSGQANSPLHFGNGTRLTVT.

This clone was detected once. This chain links TRBV5-4 with TRBJ2-2, with 8 bases lining up with TRBD2. This CDR3 has 16 residues. The V segment lost 0 bases and the J segment 0 bases; nucleotides outside the gene matches: 1. The germline CDR1 and CDR2 sequences are SGHNT and YYREEE (reference sequence). This CDR3 is CASSLAGLANTGELFF. For the CDR3, the DNA is TGTGCCAGCAGCTTGGCGGGACTAGCGAACACCGGGGAGCTGTTTTTT. Looking up the rest from reference TRBV5-4 and TRBJ2-2 gives the full variable domain: ETGVTQSPTHLIKTRGQQVTLRCSSQSGHNTVSWYQQALGQGPQFIFQYYREEENGRGNFPPRFSGLQFPNYSSELNVNALELDDSALYLCASSLAGLANTGELFFGEGSRLTVL.

The chain has TRBV5-6 and TRBJ2-2; 14 bases are a match to TRBD2. Trimming at V came to 4 bases and at J to 4 bases, leaving 6 bases not matched to a gene. The CDR3 runs 17 residues. Germline V gene sequence: CDR1 SGHDT, CDR2 YYEEEE. The CDR3: CASSTGLAGVVTGELFF. The DNA of the CDR3 is TGTGCCAGCAGCACGGGACTAGCGGGAGTGGTCACCGGGGAGCTGTTTTTT.

J is TRBJ1-6 and V is TRBV15, with 9 positions matching TRBD1. The germline CDR1 and CDR2 sequences are LNHNV and YYDKDF (reference sequence). CDR3 length: 18 amino acids. With V trimmed by 1 base and J by 5 bases, 9 bases remained unmatched. The CDR3 bases are TGTGCCACCAGCAGAGGCCGGACAGGGGTTGGACATAATTCACCCCTCCACTTT. It specifies CATSRGRTGVGHNSPLHF.

This sequence joins TRBV9 and TRBJ1-2, with D perhaps TRBD1 (5 bases). Germline assignment: CDR1 SGDLS and CDR2 YYNGEE. V was trimmed by 3 bases and J by 2 bases, leaving 11 bases between them. The CDR3 spans 14 residues. The CDR3, as DNA: TGTGCCAGCAGCGCTTTTGGGGGGAACTATGGCTACACCTTC. Translating it yields CASSAFGGNYGYTF.

The V call is TRBV5-8, the J call TRBJ2-7; TRBD2 agrees at 7 bases. Germline V CDR1 and CDR2: SGHTS, YDEGEE. With 4 bases clipped from V and 5 bases from J, the junction kept 9 bases outside the gene matches. CDR3 length: 14 residues. CDR3 protein: CASSLWLGTNEQYF. CDR3 DNA: TGTGCCAGCAGCCTTTGGCTAGGGACTAACGAGCAGTACTTC.

The chain recombines TRBV6-4 with TRBJ1-6; 8 bases are shared with TRBD1. Germline CDR1 is MRHNA and CDR2 is SNTAGT. Trimming cost V 6 bases and J 10 bases; bases outside gene matches: 8. The CDR3 extends over 14 amino acids. DNA for the CDR3: TGTGCCAGCAGCAGACAGGGGAGGAACTCACCCCTCCACTTT. Its translation: CASSRQGRNSPLHF.

The chain employs TRBV28 and TRBJ2-7, with D perhaps TRBD1 (6 bases). CDR3 length: 19 amino acids. With 5 bases removed from V and 0 bases from J, the gap between germline ends came to 26 bases. Germline lookup yields CDR1 MDHEN and CDR2 SYDVKM. CDR3 residues: CASSAWGQATWIYSYEQYF. The DNA of the CDR3 is TGTGCCAGCAGTGCTTGGGGGCAGGCCACATGGATATACTCCTACGAGCAGTACTTC.

The chain couples TRBV29-1 to TRBJ1-1, with D maybe TRBD1 (5 bases). Germline CDR1 is SQVTM and CDR2 is ANQGSEA. There are 12 residues in the CDR3. The V and J ends lost 8 bases and 3 bases respectively, with 13 bases between them. CDR3: CSSTWGDTEAFF. The CDR3 DNA follows: TGCAGCTCAACTTGGGGCGACACTGAAGCTTTCTTT.

The chain joins TRBV5-4 to TRBJ1-2; D gene unclear. Looked up from germline, CDR1 is SGHNT and CDR2 is YYREEE (reference sequence). The CDR3 consists of 13 residues. The V gene lost 0 bases and the J gene lost 8 bases, with 11 bases spanning the gap. Written as DNA, the CDR3 is TGTGCCAGCAGCTTGGATGTATTCCGGGGCTACACCTTC. It encodes CASSLDVFRGYTF.